The next 23 T cell receptor beta chains were all read from a single sample in a study of patients and donors after allogeneic stem cell transplantation. TCRdb passed the RT-PCR reads through MiXCR, listing each CDR3 protein once. This table has approximately 150,000 distinct CDR3 sequences, approximately 24% appearing once. What was sequenced was blood, either unsorted or a sorted T cell fraction (not recorded which). The receptors here all came from a human donor who was either an allogeneic HSCT recipient or a stem cell or donor lymphocyte infusion donor (not recorded which). It is not recorded whose cells these are; they may come from a transplant donor.

This clonotype came up a few times. V usage is TRBV12-3 or TRBV12-4 and J usage is TRBJ2-5, with D possibly matching TRBD2 (7 bases). The V and J ends lost 5 bases and 5 bases respectively, with 18 bases between them. CDR3 length: 15 residues. CDR3 amino acids: CASSPEGGGLETQYF. The CDR3 nucleotides read TGTGCCAGCAGTCCCGAGGGAGGGGGTCTGGAGACCCAGTACTTC.

This clonotype was picked up a small number of times. The genes are TRBV20-1 and TRBJ2-1; TRBD2 matches at 9 bases. The V and J ends lost 2 bases and 10 bases, in that order; junction bases with no gene match: 18. Germline V lookup: CDR1 DFQATT, CDR2 SNEGSKA (reference sequence). The CDR3 extends over 17 amino acids. CDR3 sequence reads: CSARSNLAGIPSQEQFF. CDR3 in DNA: TGCAGTGCTAGAAGTAATCTAGCGGGGATACCATCACAAGAGCAGTTCTTC.

There are many counts of this clonotype. J is TRBJ1-5 and V is TRBV4-2, with a weak D call TRBD1 (6 bases). Trimming stripped 5 bases from V and 4 bases from J, with 15 bases between. This CDR3 comprises 15 residues. Germline assignment: CDR1 LGHNA and CDR2 YNFKEQ. In DNA, the CDR3 is TGTGCCAGCAGCTCACCGGGACAAGAAAATCAGCCCCAGCATTTT. This codes for CASSSPGQENQPQHF.

The rearrangement joins TRBV12-3 or TRBV12-4 to TRBJ1-1; 7 bases agree with TRBD1. Trimming removed 2 bases from V and 1 base from J; junction bases left unmatched: 4. The CDR3 loop spans 15 amino acids. CDR3 sequence: CASSLSRTGNTEAFF. For the CDR3, the DNA is TGTGCCAGCAGTTTATCTAGGACAGGGAACACTGAAGCTTTCTTT.

V usage is TRBV4-1 and J usage is TRBJ1-1; D remains ambiguous. Germline V lookup: CDR1 MGHRA, CDR2 YSYEKL. CDR3 length: 14 amino acids. The V end was cut by 4 bases, the J end by 0 bases, with 9 bases between. The CDR3 DNA reads as TGCGCCAGCAGCCCAAGGATACTGAACACTGAAGCTTTCTTT. Protein sequence: CASSPRILNTEAFF.

The chain has TRBV6-4 and TRBJ2-3; no clear D. The CDR3 runs 13 residues. Trimming shortened V by 0 bases and J by 5 bases, and 6 bases separated the two germline ends. Germline V gene sequence: CDR1 MRHNA, CDR2 SNTAGT. CDR3 sequence reads: CASSDSWGDTQYF. The CDR3 nucleotides are TGTGCCAGCAGTGACTCGTGGGGAGATACGCAGTATTTT.

The CDR3 here is CSAEGEASGNTIYF. CDR3 DNA sequence: TGCAGTGCCGAGGGAGAGGCCTCTGGAAACACCATATATTTT. J is TRBJ1-3 and V is TRBV20-1; D not resolved. This CDR3 is 14 amino acids long. Germline V gene data show CDR1 as DFQATT and CDR2 as SNEGSKA (reference sequence). V lost 6 bases, J lost 0 bases, and 12 bases lay in between.

This clonotype has just a few counts. The chain has TRBV9 and TRBJ1-6, with 9 bases fitting TRBD1. The J segment lost 10 bases and the V segment lost 4 bases, leaving 12 bases of the junction unmatched. This CDR3 is built from 16 residues. Germline values: CDR1 SGDLS, CDR2 YYNGEE. The CDR3 nucleotides are TGTGCCAGCAGCTTCTCCCGGGACAGGGTTGAGTCACCCCTCCACTTT. It encodes CASSFSRDRVESPLHF. Based on the CDR3 plus reference TRBV9 and TRBJ1-6, the full variable domain is DSGVTQTPKHLITATGQRVTLRCSPRSGDLSVYWYQQSLDQGLQFLIQYYNGEERAKGNILERFSAQQFPDLHSELNLSSLELGDSALYFCASSFSRDRVESPLHFGNGTRLTVT.

This clonotype was counted a few times. This rearrangement joins TRBV29-1 to TRBJ1-2, with TRBD1 as a possible D gene (6 bases). CDR1 and CDR2 (germline): SQVTM, ANQGSEA. The V end lost 6 bases, the J end lost 14 bases, and 13 bases lay between the germline ends. The CDR3 has 9 residues. CDR3 sequence reads: CSVEGDSTF. The CDR3 region has the DNA TGCAGCGTCGAGGGGGACTCGACCTTC.

In this sample, this clonotype turned up many times. The chain links TRBV5-1 to TRBJ2-1; the match to TRBD2 covers 10 bases. Looked up from germline, CDR1 is SGHRS and CDR2 is YFSETQ. CDR3 length equals 17 residues. J was trimmed by 3 bases and V by 4 bases; bases with no gene match: 10. The CDR3 DNA sequence: TGCGCCAGCAGCCCTGCCTATACTAGCGGGATCTACAATGAGCAGTTCTTC. This encodes CASSPAYTSGIYNEQFF.

V gene TRBV30 combines with J gene TRBJ1-1; maybe TRBD1 (5 bases). This CDR3 has 14 residues. Deletions cut 2 bases from V and 1 base from J, with 11 bases between. Germline CDR1 is GTSNPN and CDR2 is SVGIG (reference sequence). The CDR3 region is CAWSKGNPNTEAFF. The DNA of the CDR3 is TGTGCCTGGAGTAAGGGGAACCCGAACACTGAAGCTTTCTTT.

The chain is built from TRBV10-3 and TRBJ1-5; possible D gene TRBD1, 6 bases. V was cut by 4 bases and J by 0 bases, with 13 bases left in between. The CDR3 runs to 16 residues. CDR1 and CDR2 from the germline V gene are ENHRY and SYGVKD. CDR3 residues: CAISVGGLFSNQPQHF. The CDR3 bases are TGTGCCATCAGTGTGGGGGGGCTGTTTAGCAATCAGCCCCAGCATTTT.

This clonotype has a handful of counts. The chain joins TRBV7-2 to TRBJ1-1; no reliable D call. In germline, CDR1 is SGHTA, CDR2 FQGNSA. Trimming cost V 5 bases and J 5 bases, with 15 bases left between them. The CDR3 consists of 14 residues. The CDR3 spells CASSDYSRGTEAFF. The CDR3 DNA follows: TGTGCCAGCAGCGATTACAGCCGGGGAACTGAAGCTTTCTTT.

The gene calls are TRBV3-1 and TRBJ2-1; TRBD2 agrees at 7 bases. The CDR3 contains 18 residues. V gave up 2 bases and J gave up 5 bases; unmatched junction bases: 15. CDR1 and CDR2 (germline): LGHDT, YNNKEL (reference sequence). CDR3 sequence (DNA): TGTGCCAGCAGCCAACCGCCCGGGGACTACCGGACGGACAATGAGCAGTTCTTC. It translates to CASSQPPGDYRTDNEQFF.

The chain employs TRBV7-9 and TRBJ1-4; no reliable D call. CDR3 size: 14 residues. Germline V CDR1 and CDR2: SEHNR, FQNEAQ (reference sequence). V was clipped by 7 bases and J by 5 bases, with 14 bases between them. CDR3 coding DNA: TGTGCCAGCACGTTGGGGTCGGAGAATGAAAAACTGTTTTTT. Protein: CASTLGSENEKLFF. The full variable domain, in which reference TRBV7-9 and TRBJ1-4 provide the parts outside the CDR3, is DTGVSQNPRHKITKRGQNVTFRCDPISEHNRLYWYRQTLGQGPEFLTYFQNEAQLEKSRLLSDRFSAERPKGSFSTLEIQRTEQGDSAMYLCASTLGSENEKLFFGSGTQLSVL.

CDR3 sequence: CSAMGTFLAGKYNEQFF. CDR3 DNA: TGCAGTGCTATGGGGACTTTTCTAGCGGGGAAATACAATGAGCAGTTCTTC. The chain is built from TRBV20-1 and TRBJ2-1; 9 bases match TRBD2. Germline values: CDR1 DFQATT, CDR2 SNEGSKA (reference sequence). The CDR3 loop spans 17 amino acids. The junction had 14 bases not matched to a gene; V was cut back by 4 bases and J by 4 bases.

This sequence joins TRBV4-2 and TRBJ2-7; no clear D. Deletions cut 1 base from V and 2 bases from J, with 9 bases between. There are 14 residues in the CDR3. Looked up from germline, CDR1 is LGHNA and CDR2 is YNFKEQ. Here the CDR3 reads CASSQVSGTYEQYF. In nucleotides, the CDR3 is TGTGCCAGCAGCCAAGTGTCAGGAACCTACGAGCAGTACTTC.

V gene TRBV15 combines with J gene TRBJ1-1; D remains ambiguous. The germline V and J ends were trimmed by 0 bases and 1 base, with 9 bases remaining between them. This CDR3 comprises 15 residues. The germline V gene has CDR1 LNHNV and CDR2 YYDKDF (reference sequence). CDR3 sequence (DNA): TGTGCCACCAGCAGAGATGTCGGACCGAACACTGAAGCTTTCTTT. This gives the protein CATSRDVGPNTEAFF.

Only one count was recorded for this clonotype. An end of the junction differs from the germline gene, which may be a read error. The V and J genes are TRBV7-2 and TRBJ1-1, with TRBD1 matching 10 bases. The CDR3 length is 15 residues. CDR1 is SGHTA, CDR2 FQGNSA, per germline. Here the CDR3 reads CATSLMTGGDTEAFF. In DNA, the CDR3 is TGTGCCACCAGCTTAATGACAGGGGGCGACACTGAAGCTTTCTTT. Drawing the rest from reference TRBV7-2 and TRBJ1-1, the complete variable domain is GAGVSQSPSNKVTEKGKDVELRCDPISGHTALYWYRQSLGQGLEFLIYFQGNSAPDKSGLPSDRFSAERTGGSVSTLTIQRTQQEDSAVYLCATSLMTGGDTEAFFGQGTRLTVV.

The chain has TRBV2 and TRBJ2-7, with D possibly called TRBD1 or TRBD2 (6 bases each). The CDR3 has 11 amino acids. The germline V and J ends were trimmed by 11 bases and 5 bases, with 13 bases remaining between them. Germline-derived CDR1 and CDR2 are SNHLY and FYNNEI. The CDR3 is CAGLGGHEQYF. The CDR3 nucleotides read TGTGCCGGACTGGGGGGCCACGAGCAGTACTTC.

The CDR3 DNA reads TGCGCCAGCAGCCCTAACCCAATAGCGGGGGGGCCGGATGAGCAGTTCTTC. Translating it yields CASSPNPIAGGPDEQFF. The chain carries TRBV5-1 and TRBJ2-1; 11 bases map to TRBD2. Germline values: CDR1 SGHRS, CDR2 YFSETQ. The CDR3 has 17 residues. V gave up 4 bases and J gave up 8 bases; unmatched junction bases: 14.

This clonotype has more than one count but fewer than ten. The chain combines TRBV4-3 with TRBJ1-5; weak D call: TRBD1 (6 bases). The CDR3 loop spans 18 amino acids. CDR1 and CDR2 (germline): LGHNA, YSLEER. Trimming took off 0 bases at V and 0 bases at J, with 15 bases between the two ends. CDR3 nucleotide sequence: TGCGCCAGCAGCCAAGATTACCAGGGGCAATATAGCAATCAGCCCCAGCATTTT. Protein: CASSQDYQGQYSNQPQHF.

The CDR3 nucleotides read TGCAGTGCTAGAGACAGGGGGAGCTACGCCGGGGAGCTGTTTTTT. The encoded protein is CSARDRGSYAGELFF. The J gene is TRBJ2-2, the V gene TRBV20-1; TRBD1 matches at 7 bases. V lost 0 bases, J lost 6 bases, and 7 bases stayed unmatched. The CDR3 has 15 amino acids. Germline assignment: CDR1 DFQATT and CDR2 SNEGSKA (reference sequence).